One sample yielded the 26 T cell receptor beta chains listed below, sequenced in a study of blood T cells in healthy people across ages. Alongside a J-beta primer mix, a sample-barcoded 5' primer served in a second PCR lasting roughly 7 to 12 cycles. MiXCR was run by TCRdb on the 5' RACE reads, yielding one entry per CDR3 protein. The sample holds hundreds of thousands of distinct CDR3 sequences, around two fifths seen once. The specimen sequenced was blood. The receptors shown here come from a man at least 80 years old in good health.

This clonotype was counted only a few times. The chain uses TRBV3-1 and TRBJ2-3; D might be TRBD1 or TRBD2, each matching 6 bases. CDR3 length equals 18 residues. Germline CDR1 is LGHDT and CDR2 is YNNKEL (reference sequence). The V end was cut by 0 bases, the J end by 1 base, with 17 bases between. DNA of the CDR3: TGTGCCAGCAGCCAAGATCTTGGAGGGGGAGGACGCACAGATACGCAGTATTTT. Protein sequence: CASSQDLGGGGRTDTQYF.

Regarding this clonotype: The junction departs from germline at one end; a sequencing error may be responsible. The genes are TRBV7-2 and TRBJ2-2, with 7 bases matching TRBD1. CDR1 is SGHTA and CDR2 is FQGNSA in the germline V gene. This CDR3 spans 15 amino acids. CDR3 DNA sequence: TGTGCCAGCGGCTTATGGGACAGTAACACCGGGGAGCTGTTTTTT. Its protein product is CASGLWDSNTGELFF.

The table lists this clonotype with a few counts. CDR3 coding DNA: TGTGCCAGCAGTCAGCCCGGCAGGGACGAGCAGTACTTC. Its protein is CASSQPGRDEQYF. This chain uses TRBV12-3 or TRBV12-4 with TRBJ2-7; TRBD1 is a possible D gene (5 bases). V lost 5 bases to trimming and J lost 5 bases, with 13 bases between them. This CDR3 spans 13 amino acids.

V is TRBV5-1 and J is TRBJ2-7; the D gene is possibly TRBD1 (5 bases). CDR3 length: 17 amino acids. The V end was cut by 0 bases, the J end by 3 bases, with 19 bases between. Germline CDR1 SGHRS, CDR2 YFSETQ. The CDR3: CASSLDLGQQTHYEQYF. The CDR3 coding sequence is TGCGCCAGCAGCTTGGATCTTGGACAACAGACCCACTACGAGCAGTACTTC. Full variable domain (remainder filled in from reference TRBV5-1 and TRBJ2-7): KAGVTQTPRYLIKTRGQQVTLSCSPISGHRSVSWYQQTPGQGLQFLFEYFSETQRNKGNFPGRFSGRQFSNSRSEMNVSTLELGDSALYLCASSLDLGQQTHYEQYFGPGTRLTVT.

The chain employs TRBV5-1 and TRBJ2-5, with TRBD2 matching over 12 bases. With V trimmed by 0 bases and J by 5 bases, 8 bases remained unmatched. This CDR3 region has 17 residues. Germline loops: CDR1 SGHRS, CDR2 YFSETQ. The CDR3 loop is CASSLGGLAGPRETQYF. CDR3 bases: TGCGCCAGCAGCTTGGGAGGACTAGCGGGGCCTCGGGAGACCCAGTACTTC.

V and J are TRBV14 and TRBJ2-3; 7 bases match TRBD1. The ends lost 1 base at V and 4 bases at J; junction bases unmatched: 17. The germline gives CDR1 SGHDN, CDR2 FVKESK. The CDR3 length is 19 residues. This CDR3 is CASSQGSLQGKFLADTQYF. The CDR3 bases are TGTGCCAGCAGCCAAGGATCCTTACAGGGGAAGTTTTTAGCAGATACGCAGTATTTT.

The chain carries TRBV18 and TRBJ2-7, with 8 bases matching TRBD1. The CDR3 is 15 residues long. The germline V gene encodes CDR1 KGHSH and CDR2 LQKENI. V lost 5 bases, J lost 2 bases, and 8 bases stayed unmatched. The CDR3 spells CASSTGTGGTYEQYF. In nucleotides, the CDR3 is TGTGCCAGCTCAACAGGGACAGGTGGAACCTACGAGCAGTACTTC.

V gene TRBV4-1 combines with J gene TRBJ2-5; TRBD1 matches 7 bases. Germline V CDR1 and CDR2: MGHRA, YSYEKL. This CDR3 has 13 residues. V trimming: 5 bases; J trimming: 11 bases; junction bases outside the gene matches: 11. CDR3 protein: CASSRDRTNEQYF. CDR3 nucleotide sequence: TGCGCCAGCAGCAGGGACAGAACTAATGAGCAGTACTTC.

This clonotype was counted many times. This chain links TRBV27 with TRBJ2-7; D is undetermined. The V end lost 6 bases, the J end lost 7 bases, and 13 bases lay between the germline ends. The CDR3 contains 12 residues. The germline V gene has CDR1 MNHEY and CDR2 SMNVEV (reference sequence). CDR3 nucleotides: TGTGCCAGCAGCCGTCAAGGTGGGGAGCAGTACTTC. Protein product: CASSRQGGEQYF.

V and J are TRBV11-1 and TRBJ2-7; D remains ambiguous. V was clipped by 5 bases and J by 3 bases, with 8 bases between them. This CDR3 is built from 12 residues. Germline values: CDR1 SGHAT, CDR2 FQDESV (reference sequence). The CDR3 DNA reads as TGTGCCAGCAGCGACGGATTCTACGAGCAGTACTTC. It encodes CASSDGFYEQYF.

The CDR3 coding sequence is TGTGCCAGCAGTGTACCTCTCGATATCGGAGATACGCAGTATTTT. Its protein is CASSVPLDIGDTQYF. This sequence joins TRBV28 and TRBJ2-3; no reliable D call. Trimming left V 5 bases short and J 5 bases short, with 17 bases between. The CDR3 contains 15 residues. The germline V gene encodes CDR1 MDHEN and CDR2 SYDVKM. Drawing the rest from reference TRBV28 and TRBJ2-3, the complete variable domain is DVKVTQSSRYLVKRTGEKVFLECVQDMDHENMFWYRQDPGLGLRLIYFSYDVKMKEKGDIPEGYSVSREKKERFSLILESASTNQTSMYLCASSVPLDIGDTQYFGPGTRLTVL.

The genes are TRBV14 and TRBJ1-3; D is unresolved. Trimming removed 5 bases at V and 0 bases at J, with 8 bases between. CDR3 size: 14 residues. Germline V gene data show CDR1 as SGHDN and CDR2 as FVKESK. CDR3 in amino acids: CASSSQISGNTIYF. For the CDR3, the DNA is TGTGCCAGCAGCTCACAGATCTCTGGAAACACCATATATTTT.

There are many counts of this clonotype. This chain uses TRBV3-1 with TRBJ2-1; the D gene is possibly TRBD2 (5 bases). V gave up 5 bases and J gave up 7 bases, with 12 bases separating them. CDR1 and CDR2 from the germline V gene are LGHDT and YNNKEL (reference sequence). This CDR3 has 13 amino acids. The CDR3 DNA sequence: TGTGCCAGCAGCGCAGGACTGCTAAATGAGCAGTTCTTC. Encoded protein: CASSAGLLNEQFF.

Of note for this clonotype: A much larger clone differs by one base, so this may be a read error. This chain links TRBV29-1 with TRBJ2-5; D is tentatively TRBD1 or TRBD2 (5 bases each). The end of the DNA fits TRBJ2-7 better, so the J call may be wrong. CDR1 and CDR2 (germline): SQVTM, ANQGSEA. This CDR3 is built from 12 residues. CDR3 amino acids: CSVGTPGDEQYF. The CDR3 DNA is TGCAGCGTGGGGACCCCCGGAGACGAGCAGTACTTC.

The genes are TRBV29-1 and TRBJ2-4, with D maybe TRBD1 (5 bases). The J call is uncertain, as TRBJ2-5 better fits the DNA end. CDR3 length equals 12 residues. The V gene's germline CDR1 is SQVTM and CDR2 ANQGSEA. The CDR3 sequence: CSTKRGQETQYF. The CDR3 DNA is TGCAGCACCAAAAGGGGCCAAGAGACCCAGTACTTC.

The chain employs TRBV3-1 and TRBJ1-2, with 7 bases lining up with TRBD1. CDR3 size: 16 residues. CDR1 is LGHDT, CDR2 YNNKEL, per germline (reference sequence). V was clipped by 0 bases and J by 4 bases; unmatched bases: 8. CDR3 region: CASSQEVARGGYGYTF. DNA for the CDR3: TGTGCCAGCAGCCAAGAAGTTGCCAGGGGGGGCTATGGCTACACCTTC.

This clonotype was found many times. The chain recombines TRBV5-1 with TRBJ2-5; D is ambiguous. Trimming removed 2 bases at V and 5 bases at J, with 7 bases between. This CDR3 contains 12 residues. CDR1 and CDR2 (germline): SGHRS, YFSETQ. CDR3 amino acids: CASSFVRETQYF. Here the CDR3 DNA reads TGCGCCAGCAGCTTCGTTAGGGAGACCCAGTACTTC.

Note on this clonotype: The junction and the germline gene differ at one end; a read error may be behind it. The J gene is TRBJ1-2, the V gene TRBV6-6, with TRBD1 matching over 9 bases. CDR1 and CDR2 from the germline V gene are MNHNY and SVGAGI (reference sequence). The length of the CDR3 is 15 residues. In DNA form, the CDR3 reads TGTGTCAGCAGCCAATCCACAGGGGGCGCTTATGGCTACACCTTC. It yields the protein CVSSQSTGGAYGYTF.

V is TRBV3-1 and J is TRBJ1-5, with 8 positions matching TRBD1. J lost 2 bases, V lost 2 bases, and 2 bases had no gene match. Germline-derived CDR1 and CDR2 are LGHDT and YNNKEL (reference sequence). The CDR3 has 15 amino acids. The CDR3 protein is CASSQSTGGNQPQHF. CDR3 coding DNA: TGTGCCAGCAGCCAATCGACAGGGGGCAATCAGCCCCAGCATTTT.

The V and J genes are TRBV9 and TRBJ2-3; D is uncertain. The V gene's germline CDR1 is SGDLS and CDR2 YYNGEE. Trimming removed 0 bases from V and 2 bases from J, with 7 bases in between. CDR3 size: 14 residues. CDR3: CASSVVGYTDTQYF. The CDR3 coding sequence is TGTGCCAGCAGCGTAGTTGGGTACACAGATACGCAGTATTTT.

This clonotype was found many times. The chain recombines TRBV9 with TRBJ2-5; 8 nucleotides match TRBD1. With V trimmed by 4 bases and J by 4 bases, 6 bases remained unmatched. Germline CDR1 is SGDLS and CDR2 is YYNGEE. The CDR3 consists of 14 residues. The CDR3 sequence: CASSPGQVLETQYF. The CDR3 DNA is TGTGCCAGCAGCCCGGGACAGGTCCTAGAGACCCAGTACTTC.

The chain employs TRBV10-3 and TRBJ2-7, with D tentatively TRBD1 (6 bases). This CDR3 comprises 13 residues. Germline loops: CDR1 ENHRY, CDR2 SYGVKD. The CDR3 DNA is TGTGTCACCGCCCAGGACAGATCCTACGAGCAGTACTTC. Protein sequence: CVTAQDRSYEQYF.

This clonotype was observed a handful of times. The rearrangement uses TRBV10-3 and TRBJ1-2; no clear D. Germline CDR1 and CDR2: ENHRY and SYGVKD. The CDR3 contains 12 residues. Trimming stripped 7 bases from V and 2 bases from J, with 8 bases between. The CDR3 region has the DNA TGTGCCATCAACGACCCCAACTATGGCTACACCTTC. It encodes CAINDPNYGYTF.

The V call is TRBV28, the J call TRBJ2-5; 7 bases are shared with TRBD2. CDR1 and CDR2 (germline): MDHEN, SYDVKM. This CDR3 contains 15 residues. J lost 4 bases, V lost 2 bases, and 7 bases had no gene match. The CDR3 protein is CASSLGGDVGETQYF. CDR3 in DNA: TGTGCCAGCAGTTTAGGGGGGGATGTCGGAGAGACCCAGTACTTC. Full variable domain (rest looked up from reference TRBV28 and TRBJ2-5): DVKVTQSSRYLVKRTGEKVFLECVQDMDHENMFWYRQDPGLGLRLIYFSYDVKMKEKGDIPEGYSVSREKKERFSLILESASTNQTSMYLCASSLGGDVGETQYFGPGTRLLVL.

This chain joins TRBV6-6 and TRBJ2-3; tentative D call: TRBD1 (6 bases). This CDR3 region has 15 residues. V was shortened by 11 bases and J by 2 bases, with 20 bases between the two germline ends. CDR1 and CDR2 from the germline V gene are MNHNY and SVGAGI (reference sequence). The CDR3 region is CAGRVSGQTTDTQYF. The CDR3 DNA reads TGTGCCGGCCGCGTTTCCGGACAGACCACAGATACGCAGTATTTT.

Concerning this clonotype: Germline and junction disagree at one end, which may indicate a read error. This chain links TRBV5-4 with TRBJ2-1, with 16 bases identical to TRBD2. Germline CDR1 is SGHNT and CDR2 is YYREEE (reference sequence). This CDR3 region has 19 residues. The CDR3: CASSKGLAGGPVMNNGQFF. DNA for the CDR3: TGTGCCAGCAGCAAGGGACTAGCGGGAGGGCCGGTTATGAACAATGGGCAGTTCTTC.